Described below is a single T cell receptor beta chain sequence and its context. Its antigen remains unknown. Generated by immunoSEQ multiplex PCR, the TCRdb table keeps only in-frame clones and is missing some. The sample lists some 40,000 clones; approximately 90% were seen once. This entry belongs to a study of regulatory dendritic cells for organ transplantation. Regarding the study as a whole: Of resting T cell subsets, memory CD8+ had the most alloreactive clonotypes. Considerable individual heterogeneity was seen in alloreactive memory CD8+ T cells. Naive T cells showed high diversity, memory cells less, memory CD8+ least.

Germline CDR1 and CDR2: SGHKS and YYEKEE (reference sequence). V was trimmed by 0 bases and J by 16 bases, leaving 14 bases between them. The CDR3 is 12 residues long. CD4+ or CD8+ T cells were sorted as naive CD45RA+ or memory CD45RO+. Sequencing input: naive CD8+ T cells from blood. As to subset: CD45RA+ naive T cells. V usage is TRBV5-5 and J usage is TRBJ2-1, with D unclear. The TCR was taken from a human donor in good health. The CDR3 DNA sequence: TGTGCCAGCAGCTTGGCCGAGCCGAGCAGATTCTTC. It specifies CASSLAEPSRFF.